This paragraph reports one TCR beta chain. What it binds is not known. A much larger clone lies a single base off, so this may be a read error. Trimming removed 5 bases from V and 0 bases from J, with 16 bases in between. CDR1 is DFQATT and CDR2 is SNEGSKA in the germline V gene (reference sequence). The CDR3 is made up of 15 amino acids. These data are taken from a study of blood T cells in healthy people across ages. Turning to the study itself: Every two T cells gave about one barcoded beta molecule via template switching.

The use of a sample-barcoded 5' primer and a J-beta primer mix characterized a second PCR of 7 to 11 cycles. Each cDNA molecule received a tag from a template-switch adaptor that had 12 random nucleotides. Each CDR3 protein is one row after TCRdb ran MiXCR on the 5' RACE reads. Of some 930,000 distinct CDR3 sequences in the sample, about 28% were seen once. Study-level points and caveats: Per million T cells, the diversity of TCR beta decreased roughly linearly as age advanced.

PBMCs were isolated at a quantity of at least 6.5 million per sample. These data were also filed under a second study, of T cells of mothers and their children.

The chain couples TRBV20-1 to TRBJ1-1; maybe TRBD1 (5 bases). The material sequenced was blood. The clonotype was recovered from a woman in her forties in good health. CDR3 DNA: TGCAGTGCTCCGATGGGGGGAGGGATGAACACTGAAGCTTTCTTT. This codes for CSAPMGGGMNTEAFF.